This TCR beta chain originates from a study of technical replicates of blood from a few donors. The assay was immunoSEQ multiplex PCR, and TCRdb's table has in-frame clones only and misses some. The table has tens of thousands of clones, roughly 94% seen once. The junction had 9 bases not matched to a gene; V was cut back by 8 bases and J by 11 bases. Germline assignment: CDR1 MNHEY and CDR2 SMNVEV (reference sequence). The CDR3 extends over 13 amino acids. The rearrangement joins TRBV27 to TRBJ1-4; 9 nucleotides line up with TRBD1. The sequencing sample was made of T cells isolated from PBMCs. The TCR was taken from a human donor in good health. CDR3 residues: CASGGTGRGKLFF. The CDR3, as DNA: TGTGCCAGCGGGGGGACAGGGCGAGGGAAACTGTTTTTT. The entire variable domain, with the rest obtained from reference TRBV27 and TRBJ1-4, is as follows: EAQVTQNPRYLITVTGKKLTVTCSQNMNHEYMSWYRQDPGLGLRQIYYSMNVEVTDKGDVPEGYKVSRKEKRNFPLILESPSPNQTSLYFCASGGTGRGKLFFGSGTQLSVL.